This TCR beta chain came from a study of cytomegalovirus exposure and HLA in healthy donors. Study background: Among the roughly 370 genotyped donors, 70% to 85% were placed in the Caucasian-associated ancestry cluster.

With regard to this clone: Antigen unknown.

The PCR made use of 60 Vbeta and 13 Jbeta primers. Here immunoSEQ multiplex PCR was the method, and the copy in TCRdb shows in-frame clones only, minus some. The sample has 150,000 to 200,000 clones; 80% are singletons. Study-wide results and limits: Presence/absence analysis assumed near-uniform sequencing depth across donors.

CDR1 and CDR2 (germline): SEHNR, FQNEAQ (reference sequence). Losses at the gene ends were 4 bases for V and 3 bases for J; bases not matched to a gene: 11. There are 17 residues in the CDR3. The chain is built from TRBV7-9 and TRBJ2-1, with 8 positions matching TRBD2. The TCR comes from a man in his late teens or twenties in good health and CMV-seropositive. Sequenced sample: PBMCs. This chain's CDR3 is CASSSITSGSFYNEQFF. In DNA form, the CDR3 reads TGTGCCAGCAGCTCGATTACCAGCGGGAGCTTCTACAATGAGCAGTTCTTC.